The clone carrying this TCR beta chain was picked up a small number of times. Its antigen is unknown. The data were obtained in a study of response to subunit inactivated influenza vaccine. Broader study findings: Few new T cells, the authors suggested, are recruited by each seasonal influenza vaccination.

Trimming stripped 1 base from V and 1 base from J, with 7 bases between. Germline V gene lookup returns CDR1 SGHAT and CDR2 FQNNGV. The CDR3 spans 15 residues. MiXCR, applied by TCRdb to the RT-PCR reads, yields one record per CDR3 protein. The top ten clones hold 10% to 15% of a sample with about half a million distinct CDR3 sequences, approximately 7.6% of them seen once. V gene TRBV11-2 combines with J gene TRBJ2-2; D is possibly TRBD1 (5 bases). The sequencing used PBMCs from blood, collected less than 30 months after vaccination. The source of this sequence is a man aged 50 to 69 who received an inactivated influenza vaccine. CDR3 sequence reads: CASSLAQVNTGELFF. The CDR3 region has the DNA TGTGCCAGCAGCTTAGCACAGGTGAACACCGGGGAGCTGTTTTTT.